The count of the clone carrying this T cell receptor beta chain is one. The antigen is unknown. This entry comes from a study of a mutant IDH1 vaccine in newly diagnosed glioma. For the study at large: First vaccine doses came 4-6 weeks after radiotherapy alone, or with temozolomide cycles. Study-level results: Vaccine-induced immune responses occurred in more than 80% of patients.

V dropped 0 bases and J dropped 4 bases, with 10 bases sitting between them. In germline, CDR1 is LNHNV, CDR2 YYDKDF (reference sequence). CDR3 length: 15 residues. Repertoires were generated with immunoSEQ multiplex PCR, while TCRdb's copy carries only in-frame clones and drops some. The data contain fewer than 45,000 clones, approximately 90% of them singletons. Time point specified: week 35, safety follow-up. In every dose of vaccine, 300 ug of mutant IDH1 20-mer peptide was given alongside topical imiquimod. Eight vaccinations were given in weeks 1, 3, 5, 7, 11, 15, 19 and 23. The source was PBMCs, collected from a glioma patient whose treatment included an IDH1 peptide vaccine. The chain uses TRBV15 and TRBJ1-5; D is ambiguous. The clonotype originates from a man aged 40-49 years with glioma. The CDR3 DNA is TGTGCCACCAGCAGAGATTGGCAGACTAATCAGCCCCAGCATTTT. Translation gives CATSRDWQTNQPQHF.